This T cell receptor (beta chain) was identified in a study of blood T cell repertoires in COVID-19. In the study overall: The cDNA or gDNA used as material had been derived from T cells, B-cell-depleted T cells, or PBMCs.

TCRdb keeps only in-frame clones here, not all; method: immunoSEQ multiplex PCR. Seen here are fewer than 110,000 clones, 85% observed once, and the top ten hold about 1.8%. The CDR3 has 12 residues. Germline CDR1 is SQVTM and CDR2 is ANQGSEA. The sequence derives from an older woman with active or convalescent COVID-19. Material: peripheral blood. J is TRBJ2-3 and V is TRBV29-1; D might be TRBD1 (5 bases). The CDR3: CRIRQRKGTQYF. For the CDR3, the DNA is TGCAGGATAAGACAGCGAAAGGGTACGCAGTATTTT.